This T cell receptor beta chain was identified during a study of OX40 agonist ivuxolimab in advanced cancers. CDR1 and CDR2 from the germline V gene are SGHRS and YFSETQ. This CDR3 region has 14 residues. J gave up 5 bases and V 3 bases, and 4 bases lay outside the gene matches. The data were produced by immunoSEQ multiplex PCR, yet TCRdb's version contains in-frame clones alone and is incomplete. The repertoire holds fewer than 85,000 clones, 90% seen once, with roughly 0.56% in the top ten. This rearrangement joins TRBV5-1 to TRBJ1-1; 10 nucleotides match TRBD1. This receptor was obtained from an adult with an advanced solid tumor such as melanoma, head and neck, liver or kidney cancer. The sample here was CD4+ or CD8+ T cells sorted from blood, taken in a trial of the OX40 agonist ivuxolimab. CDR3 sequence: CASSYDRGRTEAFF. The CDR3 DNA sequence: TGCGCCAGCAGCTACGACAGGGGGCGAACTGAAGCTTTCTTT.